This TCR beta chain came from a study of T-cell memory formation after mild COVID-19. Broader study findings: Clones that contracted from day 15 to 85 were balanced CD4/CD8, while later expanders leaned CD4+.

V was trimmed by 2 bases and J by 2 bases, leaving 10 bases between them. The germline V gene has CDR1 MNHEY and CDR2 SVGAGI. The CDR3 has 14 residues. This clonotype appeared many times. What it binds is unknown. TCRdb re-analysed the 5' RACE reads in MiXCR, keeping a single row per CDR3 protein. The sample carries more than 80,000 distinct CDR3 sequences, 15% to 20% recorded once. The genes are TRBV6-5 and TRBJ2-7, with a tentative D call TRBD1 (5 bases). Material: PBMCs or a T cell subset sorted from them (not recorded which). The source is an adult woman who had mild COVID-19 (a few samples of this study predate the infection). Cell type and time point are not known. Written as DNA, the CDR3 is TGTGCCAGCAGTTACGGCACAGGCGCCTACGAGCAGTACTTC. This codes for CASSYGTGAYEQYF.